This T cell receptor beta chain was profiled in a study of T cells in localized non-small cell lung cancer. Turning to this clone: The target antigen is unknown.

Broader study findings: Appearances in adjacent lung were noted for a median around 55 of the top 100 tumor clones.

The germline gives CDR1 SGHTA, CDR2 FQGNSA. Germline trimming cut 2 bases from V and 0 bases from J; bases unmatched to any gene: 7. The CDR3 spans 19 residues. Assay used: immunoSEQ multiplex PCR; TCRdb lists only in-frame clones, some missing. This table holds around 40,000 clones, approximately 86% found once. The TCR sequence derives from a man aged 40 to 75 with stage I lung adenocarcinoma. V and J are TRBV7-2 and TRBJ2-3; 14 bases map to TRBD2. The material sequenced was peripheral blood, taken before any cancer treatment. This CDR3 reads CASSLMGTSGSSSTDTQYF. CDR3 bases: TGTGCCAGCAGCTTAATGGGGACTAGCGGGAGTTCTAGCACAGATACGCAGTATTTT.